Below, 31 T cell receptor beta chains from the same sample are listed, as sequenced in a study of response to subunit inactivated influenza vaccine. Each CDR3 protein gets one entry after TCRdb re-called the RT-PCR reads with MiXCR. Of about 480,000 distinct CDR3 sequences in the sample, approximately 12% were seen once. Sequenced here: PBMCs from blood, sampled roughly 45 days after vaccination. These receptors originate from a man over 45 who received an inactivated influenza vaccine.

The rearrangement uses TRBV7-9 and TRBJ2-1; TRBD2 agrees at 10 bases. Germline V gives CDR1 SEHNR, CDR2 FQNEAQ (reference sequence). V lost 2 bases, J lost 0 bases, and 4 bases stayed unmatched. This CDR3 spans 17 amino acids. The CDR3 bases are TGTGCCAGCAGCTTACCCCTAGCGGGGGCCTCCTACAATGAGCAGTTCTTC. The encoded protein is CASSLPLAGASYNEQFF. The full variable domain, with the rest looked up from reference TRBV7-9 and TRBJ2-1, is DTGVSQNPRHKITKRGQNVTFRCDPISEHNRLYWYRQTLGQGPEFLTYFQNEAQLEKSRLLSDRFSAERPKGSFSTLEIQRTEQGDSAMYLCASSLPLAGASYNEQFFGPGTRLTVL.

This clonotype has a handful of counts. The V gene is TRBV5-1, the J gene TRBJ2-4; 9 bases match TRBD1. The CDR3 loop spans 16 amino acids. Germline lookup yields CDR1 SGHRS and CDR2 YFSETQ. Trimming cost V 4 bases and J 2 bases; bases outside gene matches: 7. The CDR3 DNA reads as TGCGCCAGCAGCCTCAGGACAGGGGAGCCCAAAAACATTCAGTACTTC. Translating gives CASSLRTGEPKNIQYF.

This clonotype came up a few times. The rearrangement uses TRBV27 and TRBJ2-5; 7 bases are a match to TRBD2. CDR1 is MNHEY and CDR2 is SMNVEV in the germline V gene (reference sequence). The CDR3 is made up of 15 amino acids. With V trimmed by 5 bases and J by 9 bases, 15 bases remained unmatched. CDR3 coding DNA: TGTGCCAGCAGTCCTCTAGCGGAACTACACCAGGCCCAGTACTTC. It yields the protein CASSPLAELHQAQYF.

This clonotype was seen many times. This chain joins TRBV29-1 and TRBJ2-1; 13 bases are a match to TRBD2. The CDR3 is 16 amino acids. V shed 8 bases, J shed 4 bases, and the junction held 11 bases outside the gene matches. The germline V gene encodes CDR1 SQVTM and CDR2 ANQGSEA. The CDR3 here is CSIRTSGSLSYNEQFF. The CDR3 DNA reads as TGCAGCATTCGGACTAGCGGGAGCCTTTCTTACAATGAGCAGTTCTTC.

This rearrangement joins TRBV6-5 to TRBJ1-5; D is unclear. This CDR3 is built from 12 residues. V was shortened by 7 bases and J by 6 bases, with 10 bases between the two germline ends. The germline gives CDR1 MNHEY, CDR2 SVGAGI. DNA of the CDR3: TGTGCCAGCAAGAATGTGGGTCAGCCCCAGCATTTT. Protein: CASKNVGQPQHF.

The chain combines TRBV5-4 with TRBJ2-5; TRBD2 is a possible D gene (6 bases). In germline, CDR1 is SGHNT, CDR2 YYREEE (reference sequence). With 0 bases removed from V and 4 bases from J, the gap between germline ends came to 16 bases. This CDR3 contains 16 residues. This CDR3 reads CASSLAMGLALETQYF. CDR3 DNA: TGTGCCAGCAGCTTGGCCATGGGGCTAGCGCTAGAGACCCAGTACTTC.

This clonotype turned up a few times. J is TRBJ2-1 and V is TRBV9; possible D gene TRBD2, 7 bases. The CDR3 totals 20 residues. Germline assignment: CDR1 SGDLS and CDR2 YYNGEE. Trimming cost V 2 bases and J 1 base, with 25 bases left between them. The CDR3 DNA reads TGTGCCAGCAGCGTCAAAACGGGCGGGAGAGGGGGATGGTCCTACAATGAGCAGTTCTTC. This gives the protein CASSVKTGGRGGWSYNEQFF.

This clonotype was seen a few times. The rearrangement joins TRBV5-6 to TRBJ2-2; 9 bases fit TRBD1. The germline gives CDR1 SGHDT, CDR2 YYEEEE. This CDR3 comprises 15 residues. V gave up 2 bases and J gave up 6 bases; unmatched junction bases: 5. CDR3 bases: TGTGCCAGCAGCTTTCGGGACAGGGTGGCCGGGGAGCTGTTTTTT. Translating it yields CASSFRDRVAGELFF.

This clonotype was observed a handful of times. The chain carries TRBV4-2 and TRBJ1-4; D is unresolved. The CDR3 extends over 17 amino acids. V lost 4 bases to trimming and J lost 0 bases, with 15 bases between them. From germline, CDR1 is LGHNA and CDR2 YNFKEQ. This CDR3 reads CASSLLAGHSTNEKLFF. DNA for the CDR3: TGTGCCAGCAGCCTCCTGGCCGGGCATTCAACTAATGAAAAACTGTTTTTT.

V gene TRBV11-2 combines with J gene TRBJ2-3; no clear D gene. Trimming left V 8 bases short and J 0 bases short, with 15 bases between. The CDR3 runs 15 residues. From germline, CDR1 is SGHAT and CDR2 FQNNGV. CDR3 loop: CASGSGRLSTDTQYF. The CDR3 DNA follows: TGTGCCAGCGGCTCTGGACGGTTAAGCACAGATACGCAGTATTTT.

In this sample, this clonotype turned up a few times. At one boundary the junction diverges from the germline segment, which might be a read error. This chain joins TRBV7-2 and TRBJ1-5, with 10 bases fitting TRBD1. CDR1 SGHTA and CDR2 FQGNSA come from the germline V gene. CDR3 length: 16 residues. Here the CDR3 reads CASSLAGTGVNQPQHF. DNA for the CDR3: TGTGCCAGCAGCCTAGCCGGGACAGGGGTAAATCAGCCCCAGCATTTT.

The chain has TRBV11-2 and TRBJ2-5; TRBD2 aligns across 10 bases. The CDR3 totals 18 residues. Germline loops: CDR1 SGHAT, CDR2 FQNNGV. V dropped 1 base and J dropped 3; count of bases not matched to a gene: 11. This CDR3 is CASSLVGVPAGGEETQYF. The CDR3 DNA is TGTGCCAGCAGCTTAGTAGGAGTGCCAGCGGGGGGGGAAGAGACCCAGTACTTC. Using reference TRBV11-2 and TRBJ2-5 for the parts outside the CDR3, the full variable domain is EAGVAQSPRYKIIEKRQSVAFWCNPISGHATLYWYQQILGQGPKLLIQFQNNGVVDDSQLPKDRFSAERLKGVDSTLKIQPAKLEDSAVYLCASSLVGVPAGGEETQYFGPGTRLLVL.

This clonotype was recorded a few times. The V call is TRBV15, the J call TRBJ2-4; unclear D gene. V was pared by 3 bases and J by 0 bases, with 12 bases between. The CDR3 covers 16 residues. The germline V gene encodes CDR1 LNHNV and CDR2 YYDKDF (reference sequence). This CDR3 is CATSRTPNVAKNIQYF. Here the CDR3 DNA reads TGTGCCACCAGCAGGACTCCCAATGTAGCCAAAAACATTCAGTACTTC. The variable domain in full, with the rest retrieved from reference TRBV15 and TRBJ2-4, is DAMVIQNPRYQVTQFGKPVTLSCSQTLNHNVMYWYQQKSSQAPKLLFHYYDKDFNNEADTPDNFQSRRPNTSFCFLDIRSPGLGDTAMYLCATSRTPNVAKNIQYFGAGTRLSVL.

The chain carries TRBV2 and TRBJ2-1; weak D call: TRBD2 (5 bases). V was pared by 6 bases and J by 4 bases, with 16 bases between. The CDR3 sequence is 15 residues long. Germline V gene sequence: CDR1 SNHLY, CDR2 FYNNEI. This chain's CDR3 is CASSLTEGSYNEQFF. CDR3 sequence (DNA): TGTGCCAGCAGCCTGACCGAGGGATCTTACAATGAGCAGTTCTTC. Filled out from reference TRBV2 and TRBJ2-1, the complete variable domain reads EPEVTQTPSHQVTQMGQEVILRCVPISNHLYFYWYRQILGQKVEFLVSFYNNEISEKSEIFDDQFSVERPDGSNFTLKIRSTKLEDSAMYFCASSLTEGSYNEQFFGPGTRLTVL.

Only a few counts were recorded for this clonotype. The chain recombines TRBV20-1 with TRBJ1-1; maybe TRBD1 (6 bases). Trimming left V 3 bases short and J 0 bases short, with 11 bases between. Per germline, CDR1 DFQATT and CDR2 SNEGSKA (reference sequence). This CDR3 contains 14 residues. The DNA of the CDR3 is TGCAGTGCTAGGTGGCAGGGGATGAACACTGAAGCTTTCTTT. Residues: CSARWQGMNTEAFF.

There are a few counts of this clonotype. V is TRBV7-8 and J is TRBJ1-5; D not certain. Germline loops: CDR1 SGHVS, CDR2 FQNEAQ. This CDR3 is built from 15 residues. Trimming removed 1 base at V and 0 bases at J, with 7 bases between. The CDR3 here is CASSLVEYSNQPQHF. The DNA for the CDR3 is TGTGCCAGCAGCTTAGTAGAATATAGCAATCAGCCCCAGCATTTT.

The chain joins TRBV7-9 to TRBJ1-1; D is ambiguous. Trimming took 5 bases from V and 0 from J, leaving 10 bases between them. Germline CDR1 reads SEHNR; CDR2 reads FQNEAQ (reference sequence). There are 14 residues in the CDR3. This CDR3 is CASSPYSMNTEAFF. The CDR3 bases are TGTGCCAGCAGCCCCTACAGCATGAACACTGAAGCTTTCTTT.

This clonotype was detected only a few times. J is TRBJ1-1 and V is TRBV20-1; the D is unclear. Per germline, CDR1 DFQATT and CDR2 SNEGSKA (reference sequence). This CDR3 contains 14 residues. Trimming took off 2 bases at V and 7 bases at J, with 17 bases between the two ends. Written as DNA, the CDR3 is TGCAGTGCTAGAAAGACAACGGATATCATTGAAGCTTTCTTT. Its protein is CSARKTTDIIEAFF.

The chain uses TRBV12-3 or TRBV12-4 and TRBJ2-1; possible D gene TRBD2, 6 bases. The length of the CDR3 is 16 residues. V lost 6 bases to trimming and J lost 0 bases, with 15 bases between them. In DNA form, the CDR3 reads TGTGCCAGCAGGTCTCGTGGGGGGACCTCCTACAATGAGCAGTTCTTC. This codes for CASRSRGGTSYNEQFF.

A few counts support this clonotype. The CDR3 spells CSGQGPDTGELFF. Written as DNA, the CDR3 is TGCAGCGGTCAGGGGCCCGACACCGGGGAGCTGTTTTTT. This sequence joins TRBV29-1 and TRBJ2-2; D might be TRBD1 (6 bases). The V gene's germline CDR1 is SQVTM and CDR2 ANQGSEA. Deletions cut 7 bases from V and 3 bases from J, with 12 bases between. This CDR3 comprises 13 residues.

The table lists this clonotype with a few counts. The chain recombines TRBV12-3 or TRBV12-4 with TRBJ2-7; 11 bases line up with TRBD2. J lost 6 bases, V lost 3 bases, and 7 bases had no gene match. The CDR3 spans 15 residues. The CDR3 region is CASSLWASGRREQYF. Written as DNA, the CDR3 is TGTGCCAGCAGTTTGTGGGCTAGCGGGAGGCGCGAGCAGTACTTC.

V and J are TRBV6-5 and TRBJ2-7, with D hard to call. The CDR3 is 13 residues long. Trimming pared 0 bases from V and 5 bases from J, leaving 8 bases between. Germline values: CDR1 MNHEY, CDR2 SVGAGI. CDR3 in amino acids: CASSYSYGDEQYF. The CDR3 nucleotides read TGTGCCAGCAGTTACTCGTACGGAGACGAGCAGTACTTC.

The genes are TRBV28 and TRBJ2-7; 11 positions match TRBD1. Losses at the gene ends were 6 bases for V and 3 bases for J; bases not matched to a gene: 1. This CDR3 region has 13 residues. Germline loops: CDR1 MDHEN, CDR2 SYDVKM. For the CDR3, the DNA is TGTGCCAGCAGGGGACAGGGGGACTACGAGCAGTACTTC. This encodes CASRGQGDYEQYF.

The sample holds many counts of this clonotype. V gene TRBV5-1 combines with J gene TRBJ2-1; the D gene is possibly TRBD2 (5 bases). Germline V gene data show CDR1 as SGHRS and CDR2 as YFSETQ. CDR3 length equals 15 residues. V was pared by 0 bases and J by 8 bases, with 15 bases between. CDR3 residues: CASSLENRGSDEQFF. The CDR3 bases are TGCGCCAGCAGCTTGGAAAATCGAGGGAGCGATGAGCAGTTCTTC.

This clonotype was counted ten times or more. This chain uses TRBV7-8 with TRBJ2-5, with D unresolved. The germline V gene has CDR1 SGHVS and CDR2 FQNEAQ. V was clipped by 3 bases and J by 2 bases, with 7 bases between them. The CDR3 extends over 13 amino acids. The CDR3 loop is CASSLRQQETQYF. The CDR3 DNA sequence: TGTGCCAGCAGCTTGCGACAACAAGAGACCCAGTACTTC. Using reference TRBV7-8 and TRBJ2-5 for the parts outside the CDR3, the full variable domain is GAGVSQSPRYKVAKRGQDVALRCDPISGHVSLFWYQQALGQGPEFLTYFQNEAQLDKSGLPSDRFFAERPEGSVSTLKIQRTQQEDSAVYLCASSLRQQETQYFGPGTRLLVL.

The chain's CDR3 is CASSRTTGGHRRPQHF. CDR3 nucleotides: TGTGCCAGCAGCCGAACGACAGGGGGCCACCGACGGCCCCAGCATTTT. The rearrangement joins TRBV6-2 or TRBV6-3 to TRBJ1-5, with 10 bases aligning to TRBD1. V lost 6 bases, J lost 9 bases, and 14 bases stayed unmatched. The CDR3 length is 16 residues. Per germline, CDR1 MNHEY and CDR2 SVGEGT.

Ten or more counts support this clonotype. The V call is TRBV5-1, the J call TRBJ1-1; possible D gene TRBD1, 5 bases. The CDR3 consists of 16 residues. Germline V CDR1 and CDR2: SGHRS, YFSETQ. V dropped 4 bases and J dropped 4 bases, with 20 bases sitting between them. CDR3 nucleotide sequence: TGCGCCAGCAGCGTACAGGTCCGGGAAGCGGGCACTGAAGCTTTCTTT. Amino acids: CASSVQVREAGTEAFF.

The V gene is TRBV28, the J gene TRBJ2-1; D possibly matches TRBD1 or TRBD2 (5 bases each). Trimming shortened V by 2 bases and J by 8 bases, and 16 bases separated the two germline ends. This CDR3 has 15 residues. Germline V gene data show CDR1 as MDHEN and CDR2 as SYDVKM. This chain's CDR3 is CASSLMGRPADEQFF. CDR3 DNA: TGTGCCAGCAGTTTAATGGGACGGCCGGCGGATGAGCAGTTCTTC.

This clonotype showed up many times. The chain employs TRBV29-1 and TRBJ2-5; 12 bases are shared with TRBD2. J gave up 5 bases and V 1 base, and 2 bases lay outside the gene matches. The CDR3 length is 14 residues. Germline CDR1 is SQVTM and CDR2 is ANQGSEA. The CDR3 protein is CSVEVGTSGETQYF. In DNA form, the CDR3 reads TGCAGCGTTGAAGTCGGGACTAGCGGGGAGACCCAGTACTTC.

This clonotype was counted a few times. In DNA form, the CDR3 reads TGCAGTGCTAGTCTAAGCGGCCGGCCCTACGAGCAGTACTTC. It encodes CSASLSGRPYEQYF. This chain links TRBV20-1 with TRBJ2-7, with D tentatively TRBD2 (5 bases). CDR1 and CDR2 (germline): DFQATT, SNEGSKA (reference sequence). The CDR3 is made up of 14 amino acids. The V and J ends lost 3 bases and 2 bases respectively, with 14 bases between them.

There are a few counts of this clonotype. The genes are TRBV5-5 and TRBJ2-7, with 15 bases fitting TRBD2. The CDR3 contains 18 residues. The junction had 6 bases not matched to a gene; V was cut back by 0 bases and J by 2 bases. Germline V lookup: CDR1 SGHKS, CDR2 YYEKEE (reference sequence). The CDR3 is CASSLVGTSGGNTYEQYF. The CDR3 region has the DNA TGTGCCAGCAGCTTGGTTGGGACTAGCGGGGGGAACACCTACGAGCAGTACTTC.